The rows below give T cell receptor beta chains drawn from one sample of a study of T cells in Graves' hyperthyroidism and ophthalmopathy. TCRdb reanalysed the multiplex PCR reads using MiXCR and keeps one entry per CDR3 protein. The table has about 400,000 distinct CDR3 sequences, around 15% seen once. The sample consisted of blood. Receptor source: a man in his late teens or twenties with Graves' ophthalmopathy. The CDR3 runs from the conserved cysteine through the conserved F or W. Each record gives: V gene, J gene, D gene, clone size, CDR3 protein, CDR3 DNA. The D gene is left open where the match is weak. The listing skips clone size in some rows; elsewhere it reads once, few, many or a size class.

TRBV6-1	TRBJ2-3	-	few	CASSDTGRKADTQYF	TGTGCCAGCAGTGACACGGGACGGAAGGCAGATACGCAGTATTTT
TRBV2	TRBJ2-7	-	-	CASGERGPSEQYF	TGTGCCAGCGGTGAACGGGGCCCCTCCGAGCAGTACTTC
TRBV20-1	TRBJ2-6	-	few	CSATGASFSGANVLTF	TGCAGTGCTACGGGGGCATCCTTCTCTGGGGCCAACGTCCTGACTTTC
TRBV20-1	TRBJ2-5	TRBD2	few	CSARELVRAGEGETQYF	TGCAGTGCTAGAGAATTGGTTCGAGCGGGAGAGGGGGAGACCCAGTACTTC
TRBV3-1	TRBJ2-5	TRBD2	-	CASTHPAGGVQETQYF	TGTGCCAGCACCCACCCGGCGGGGGGGGTCCAAGAGACCCAGTACTTC
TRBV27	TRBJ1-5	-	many	CASSLVSSPSNQPQHF	TGTGCCAGCAGTTTGGTCTCAAGCCCAAGCAATCAGCCCCAGCATTTT
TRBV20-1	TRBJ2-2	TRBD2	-	CSALAGETGELFF	TGCAGTGCCTTAGCGGGAGAGACCGGGGAGCTGTTTTTT
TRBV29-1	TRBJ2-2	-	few	CSVETANTGELFF	TGCAGCGTTGAAACAGCGAACACCGGGGAGCTGTTTTTT
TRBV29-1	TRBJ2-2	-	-	CSTITGTGELFF	TGCAGCACCATAACGGGTACCGGGGAGCTGTTTTTT
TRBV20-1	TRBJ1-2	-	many	CSARVRDGYTF	TGCAGTGCTAGAGTGAGAGATGGCTACACCTTC
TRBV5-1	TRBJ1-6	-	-	CASSLWPGVSSYNSPLHF	TGCGCCAGCAGCTTGTGGCCCGGAGTAAGCTCCTATAATTCACCCCTCCACTTT
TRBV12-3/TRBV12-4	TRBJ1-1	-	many	CASRWLGDPEAFF	TGTGCCAGCAGATGGTTGGGGGACCCTGAAGCTTTCTTT
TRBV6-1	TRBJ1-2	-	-	CASSEVERGGTLGDYGYTF	TGTGCCAGCAGTGAAGTGGAACGGGGCGGAACCTTAGGCGACTATGGCTACACCTTC
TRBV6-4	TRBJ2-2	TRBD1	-	CASSRGQETGELFF	TGTGCCAGCTCGAGGGGGCAGGAGACCGGGGAGCTGTTTTTT
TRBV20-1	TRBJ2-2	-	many	CSARLPSTGELFF	TGCAGTGCTAGGCTCCCGAGCACCGGGGAGCTGTTTTTT
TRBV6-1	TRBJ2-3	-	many	CASSDRYPTDTQYF	TGTGCCAGCAGTGATCGCTACCCCACAGATACGCAGTATTTT
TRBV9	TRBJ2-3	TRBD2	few	CASSPRLAPSTDTQYF	TGTGCCAGCAGCCCCCGACTAGCCCCAAGCACAGATACGCAGTATTTT
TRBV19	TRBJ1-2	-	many	CASKIGALDGYTF	TGTGCCAGTAAGATAGGAGCCCTGGATGGCTACACCTTC
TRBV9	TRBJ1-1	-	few	CASSEGVGQNTEAFF	TGTGCCAGCAGCGAGGGGGTCGGACAGAACACTGAAGCTTTCTTT
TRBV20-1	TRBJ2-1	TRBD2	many	CSAFGRGLAGSNEQFF	TGCAGTGCTTTTGGACGAGGACTAGCGGGGAGCAATGAGCAGTTCTTC
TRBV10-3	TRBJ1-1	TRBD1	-	CAISERTGFGTEAFF	TGTGCCATCAGTGAAAGGACAGGGTTCGGGACTGAAGCTTTCTTT
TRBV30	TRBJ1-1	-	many	CAWRPGQTNTEAFF	TGTGCCTGGAGACCGGGACAAACTAACACTGAAGCTTTCTTT
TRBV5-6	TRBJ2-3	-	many	CASSLKQGGTDTQYF	TGTGCCAGCAGCTTGAAGCAAGGGGGCACAGATACGCAGTATTTT
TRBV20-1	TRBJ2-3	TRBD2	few	CSASPIAGGKEDTQYF	TGCAGTGCTAGTCCCATAGCGGGAGGGAAGGAAGATACGCAGTATTTT
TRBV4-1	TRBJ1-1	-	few	CASSRGLGGTEAFF	TGCGCCAGCAGCCGGGGTCTGGGCGGCACTGAAGCTTTCTTT
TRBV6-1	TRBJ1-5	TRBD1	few	CASSETDRGPGGRYQPQHF	TGTGCCAGCAGTGAGACCGACAGGGGGCCTGGCGGTCGCTATCAGCCCCAGCATTTT
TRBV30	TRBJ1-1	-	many	CAWSVQRNTEAFF	TGTGCCTGGAGTGTACAAAGGAACACTGAAGCTTTCTTT
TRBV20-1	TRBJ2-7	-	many	CSARDPQGDEQYF	TGCAGTGCTAGAGATCCCCAGGGTGACGAGCAGTACTTC
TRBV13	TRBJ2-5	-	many	CASSSGDVQETQYF	TGTGCCAGCAGCTCAGGGGATGTACAAGAGACCCAGTACTTC
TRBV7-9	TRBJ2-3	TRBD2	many	CASSQLLAGNTDTQYF	TGTGCCAGCAGCCAACTACTAGCGGGTAACACAGATACGCAGTATTTT
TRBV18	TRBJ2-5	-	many	CASSPLLSGGTETQYF	TGTGCCAGCTCACCACTACTCTCTGGGGGGACAGAGACCCAGTACTTC
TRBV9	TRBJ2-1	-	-	CASSVDLMAYNEQFF	TGTGCCAGCAGCGTAGACCTAATGGCGTACAATGAGCAGTTCTTC
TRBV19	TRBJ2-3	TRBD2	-	CASSEIPLAGETDTQYF	TGTGCCAGTAGTGAAATCCCTTTAGCGGGAGAAACAGATACGCAGTATTTT
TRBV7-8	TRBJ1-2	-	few	CASSLLTGGYGYTF	TGTGCCAGCAGCTTATTGACAGGAGGCTATGGCTACACCTTC
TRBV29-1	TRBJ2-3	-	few	CSVGKSTDTQYF	TGCAGCGTTGGAAAGAGCACAGATACGCAGTATTTT
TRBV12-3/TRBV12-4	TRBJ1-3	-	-	CASSFSTNTEAFSGNTIYF	TGTGCCAGCAGTTTTTCCACGAACACTGAAGCTTTCTCTGGAAACACCATATATTTT
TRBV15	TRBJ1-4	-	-	CATSRDLGLEKLFF	TGTGCCACCAGCAGAGATCTAGGGTTGGAAAAACTGTTTTTT
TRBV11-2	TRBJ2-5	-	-	CASSRIPETQYF	TGCGCCAGCAGCAGAATACCAGAGACCCAGTACTTC